A single sample is the source of the 32 T cell receptor beta chains below, sequenced in a study of CD8 T cells in Susac syndrome. Random hexamers were used to reverse transcribe an amount of about 0.45 to 1 ug RNA. TCRdb independently ran MiXCR on the immunoSEQ multiplex PCR reads; one entry per CDR3 protein. Of a few hundred thousand distinct CDR3 sequences listed, more than 70% are singletons. Sequenced: CD8+ T cells from PBMCs. These receptors were obtained from a human donor with multiple sclerosis.

V usage is TRBV29-1 and J usage is TRBJ2-7, with 8 positions matching TRBD2. With 6 bases clipped from V and 0 bases from J, the junction kept 10 bases outside the gene matches. Germline V gene data show CDR1 as SQVTM and CDR2 as ANQGSEA. The CDR3 runs to 15 residues. The CDR3 DNA is TGCAGCGTAGTCTCAATAGCGGGGCTCTCCTACGAGCAGTACTTC. Translation: CSVVSIAGLSYEQYF.

This sequence joins TRBV15 and TRBJ1-1, with D hard to call. CDR3 length: 14 residues. The V end lost 1 base, the J end lost 1 base, and 7 bases lay between the germline ends. The germline CDR1 and CDR2 sequences are LNHNV and YYDKDF (reference sequence). The CDR3 DNA reads TGTGCCACCAGCAGAGTACAGACGAACACTGAAGCTTTCTTT. Protein product: CATSRVQTNTEAFF.

This clonotype was detected once. The chain has TRBV12-3 or TRBV12-4 and TRBJ1-1; D uncertain. The CDR3 loop spans 14 amino acids. Trimming stripped 2 bases from V and 0 bases from J, with 7 bases between. CDR3 sequence reads: CASSLRSMNTEAFF. CDR3 in DNA: TGTGCCAGCAGTTTAAGAAGTATGAACACTGAAGCTTTCTTT.

The chain carries TRBV2 and TRBJ2-4; D is undetermined. Trimming pared 7 bases from V and 7 bases from J, leaving 14 bases between. CDR1 and CDR2 from the germline V gene are SNHLY and FYNNEI. This CDR3 is built from 13 residues. CDR3 DNA: TGTGCCAGCAAACTGGATTTCATGAACATTCAGTACTTC. Translated: CASKLDFMNIQYF.

J is TRBJ2-3 and V is TRBV12-3 or TRBV12-4; TRBD1 agrees at 7 bases. The V and J ends lost 3 bases and 0 bases, in that order; junction bases with no gene match: 12. The CDR3 extends over 18 amino acids. CDR3 region: CASSFELGTATSTDTQYF. The CDR3 DNA is TGTGCCAGCAGTTTTGAACTCGGGACAGCAACTAGCACAGATACGCAGTATTTT.

V and J are TRBV7-6 and TRBJ1-6; D is unclear. This CDR3 region has 14 residues. The germline CDR1 and CDR2 sequences are SGHVS and FNYEAQ. The V gene lost 1 base and the J gene lost 11 bases, with 12 bases spanning the gap. The chain's CDR3 is CASSLGGKGTPLHF. CDR3 in DNA: TGTGCCAGCAGCTTAGGGGGTAAAGGGACACCCCTCCACTTT.

This rearrangement joins TRBV7-3 to TRBJ2-3; D perhaps matches TRBD1 (5 bases). CDR3 size: 14 residues. The germline gives CDR1 SGHTA, CDR2 FQGTGA. V lost 2 bases and J lost 5, with 11 bases in between. The CDR3 reads CASSLLVGQDTQYF. The CDR3 DNA sequence: TGTGCCAGCAGCTTATTGGTAGGACAAGATACGCAGTATTTT.

The J gene is TRBJ2-7, the V gene TRBV5-1; tentatively, D is TRBD2 (6 bases). V lost 5 bases and J lost 3, with 15 bases in between. The CDR3 consists of 14 residues. Germline CDR1 reads SGHRS; CDR2 reads YFSETQ. The CDR3 here is CASSKLPGDYEQYF. CDR3 in DNA: TGCGCCAGCAGTAAGCTCCCGGGAGACTACGAGCAGTACTTC.

This clonotype was recorded only once. This chain links TRBV11-2 with TRBJ2-2; the match to TRBD2 covers 13 bases. There are 17 residues in the CDR3. Germline lookup yields CDR1 SGHAT and CDR2 FQNNGV. Trimming removed 5 bases from V and 5 bases from J; junction bases left unmatched: 8. The CDR3 coding sequence is TGTGCCAGCAGCCTAGGGACTAGCGGGATAGTGACCGGGGAGCTGTTTTTT. Translating it yields CASSLGTSGIVTGELFF.

This clonotype was found once. The gene calls are TRBV3-1 and TRBJ1-2; D not resolved. The CDR3 has 17 residues. V shed 0 bases and J shed 5 bases, with 19 bases lying between them. Germline assignment: CDR1 LGHDT and CDR2 YNNKEL (reference sequence). The CDR3 reads CASSQDPDSLDQYGYTF. CDR3 in DNA: TGTGCCAGCAGCCAAGATCCGGACTCACTCGACCAATATGGCTACACCTTC.

This sequence joins TRBV16 and TRBJ1-2, with D hard to call. The V end lost 2 bases, the J end lost 4 bases, and 11 bases lay between the germline ends. The CDR3 runs to 14 residues. The germline V gene encodes CDR1 KGHSY and CDR2 FQNENV. The CDR3 coding sequence is TGTGCCAGCAGCCAAGCTGAGGGCCTCTATGGCTACACCTTC. It specifies CASSQAEGLYGYTF.

Note on this clonotype: The junction differs from germline at one of its ends, possibly a read error. The rearrangement joins TRBV5-1 to TRBJ1-2; no firm D call. CDR1 SGHRS and CDR2 YFSETQ come from the germline V gene. The CDR3 runs to 14 residues. CDR3: CASSEGDTNYGYTF. The CDR3 nucleotides read TGCGCCAGCAGCGAAGGAGACACTAATTATGGCTACACCTTC.

The chain couples TRBV28 to TRBJ1-1; D uncertain. The V gene lost 2 bases and the J gene lost 7 bases, with 14 bases spanning the gap. Germline V CDR1 and CDR2: MDHEN, SYDVKM. This CDR3 region has 14 residues. DNA of the CDR3: TGTGCCAGCAGTTTACGAGCTAGGGCAGGTGAAGCTTTCTTT. Protein product: CASSLRARAGEAFF. Together with reference TRBV28 and TRBJ1-1, the CDR3 gives the full variable domain: DVKVTQSSRYLVKRTGEKVFLECVQDMDHENMFWYRQDPGLGLRLIYFSYDVKMKEKGDIPEGYSVSREKKERFSLILESASTNQTSMYLCASSLRARAGEAFFGQGTRLTVV.

J is TRBJ1-2 and V is TRBV10-3; 8 positions match TRBD1. The CDR3 consists of 15 residues. Germline V lookup: CDR1 ENHRY, CDR2 SYGVKD. J lost 5 bases, V lost 5 bases, and 10 bases had no gene match. The CDR3 loop is CAISFLTGTGYGYTF. CDR3 nucleotides: TGTGCCATCAGTTTCTTGACCGGGACAGGATATGGCTACACCTTC.

The genes are TRBV3-1 and TRBJ2-1, with 8 bases identical to TRBD2. The germline V gene encodes CDR1 LGHDT and CDR2 YNNKEL (reference sequence). V was pared by 5 bases and J by 8 bases, with 11 bases of the junction left unmatched. The length of the CDR3 is 15 residues. In DNA, the CDR3 is TGTGCCAGCAGCGCCGGGGGACTAGGGGTGTATGAGCAGTTCTTC. This codes for CASSAGGLGVYEQFF.

This clonotype was counted once. The chain has TRBV19 and TRBJ1-1; tentative D call: TRBD1 (6 bases). Germline V gene data show CDR1 as LNHDA and CDR2 as SQIVND (reference sequence). V dropped 8 bases and J dropped 3 bases, with 28 bases sitting between them. The CDR3 sequence is 18 residues long. DNA of the CDR3: TGTGCCAGTTCATTAAACGGAGACAGGCCCTTCGGGGACACTGAAGCTTTCTTT. Encoded protein: CASSLNGDRPFGDTEAFF.

The rearrangement links TRBV4-1 to TRBJ1-2; D perhaps matches TRBD1 (5 bases). This CDR3 contains 15 residues. V dropped 0 bases and J dropped 5 bases, with 13 bases sitting between them. Per the germline V gene, CDR1 is MGHRA and CDR2 is YSYEKL. The CDR3 spells CASSQDGGSGYGYTF. The CDR3 DNA reads TGCGCCAGCAGCCAAGATGGGGGAAGCGGTTATGGCTACACCTTC.

This clonotype turned up a few times. Here the CDR3 reads CASSQAGLNQPQHF. CDR3 nucleotide sequence: TGCGCCAGCAGCCAAGCTGGGCTAAATCAGCCCCAGCATTTT. The chain joins TRBV4-1 to TRBJ1-5; no firm D call. Germline V gives CDR1 MGHRA, CDR2 YSYEKL. Deletions cut 1 base from V and 4 bases from J, with 8 bases between. The CDR3 runs to 14 residues.

The sample holds one count of this clonotype. This chain links TRBV7-9 with TRBJ2-1; 7 nucleotides line up with TRBD1. CDR1 SEHNR and CDR2 FQNEAQ come from the germline V gene (reference sequence). The CDR3 runs 15 residues. With V trimmed by 1 base and J by 4 bases, 4 bases remained unmatched. The CDR3 DNA reads as TGTGCCAGCAGCTTAGTCAGGGGGATTTACAATGAGCAGTTCTTC. This codes for CASSLVRGIYNEQFF.

The CDR3 region has the DNA TGTGCCAGCAGCTTAGTGGGGAGCAGCTACACCTTC. Translation: CASSLVGSSYTF. The V call is TRBV7-9, the J call TRBJ1-2; no clear D. Trimming stripped 1 base from V and 9 bases from J, with 9 bases between. CDR3 size: 12 residues. Germline CDR1 SEHNR, CDR2 FQNEAQ (reference sequence). The full variable domain, with the rest looked up from reference TRBV7-9 and TRBJ1-2, is DTGVSQNPRHKITKRGQNVTFRCDPISEHNRLYWYRQTLGQGPEFLTYFQNEAQLEKSRLLSDRFSAERPKGSFSTLEIQRTEQGDSAMYLCASSLVGSSYTFGSGTRLTVV.

The J gene is TRBJ2-2, the V gene TRBV27; D is undetermined. Per germline, CDR1 MNHEY and CDR2 SMNVEV (reference sequence). Between the trimmed V and J ends, which lost 7 bases and 5 bases, there was a span of 17 bases. The CDR3 spans 15 residues. CDR3 sequence (DNA): TGTGCCAGCACCTATACCCCGGACCCTACCGGGGAGCTGTTTTTT. Its translation: CASTYTPDPTGELFF.

V and J are TRBV10-1 and TRBJ2-5, with D unresolved. V dropped 6 bases and J dropped 6 bases, with 11 bases sitting between them. The germline V gene has CDR1 WNHNN and CDR2 SYGVQD (reference sequence). CDR3 length: 12 amino acids. The CDR3 is CASSRPRKTQYF. The DNA of the CDR3 is TGCGCCAGCAGCCGCCCTCGCAAGACCCAGTACTTC.

This chain's CDR3 is CASSYNRDRGLNEKLFF. Here the CDR3 DNA reads TGTGCCAGCAGTTACAACCGGGACAGGGGTCTTAATGAAAAACTGTTTTTT. This chain joins TRBV27 and TRBJ1-4, with 10 bases aligning to TRBD1. The V gene end was trimmed by 4 bases and the J gene end by 4 bases; junction bases not matched to a gene: 9. Germline assignment: CDR1 MNHEY and CDR2 SMNVEV (reference sequence). The CDR3 contains 17 residues.

This clonotype came up once. The chain joins TRBV4-1 to TRBJ1-2; maybe TRBD1 (6 bases). The CDR3 loop spans 15 amino acids. V lost 0 bases, J lost 8 bases, and 16 bases lay in between. From germline, CDR1 is MGHRA and CDR2 YSYEKL. CDR3 protein: CASSQDPTGAVGYTF. CDR3 nucleotides: TGCGCCAGCAGCCAAGATCCGACGGGGGCGGTGGGCTACACCTTC.

This chain joins TRBV27 and TRBJ2-4, with 8 bases lining up with TRBD1. The germline CDR1 and CDR2 sequences are MNHEY and SMNVEV (reference sequence). This CDR3 region has 14 residues. V lost 5 bases to trimming and J lost 6 bases; unmatched junction nucleotides: 6. CDR3: CASSVGQDGNIQYF. The CDR3 region has the DNA TGTGCCAGCAGTGTGGGACAGGATGGAAACATTCAGTACTTC.

The rearrangement uses TRBV7-8 and TRBJ2-1; no definite D call. This CDR3 has 13 residues. V lost 2 bases and J 8 bases, leaving 10 bases between the germline ends. Germline V lookup: CDR1 SGHVS, CDR2 FQNEAQ. The CDR3 sequence is CASSLSPIDEQFF. For the CDR3, the DNA is TGTGCCAGCAGCTTAAGCCCCATCGATGAGCAGTTCTTC.

DNA for the CDR3: TGTGCCAGCAGTTTCCAGACCGAGGAAGGGGAGCTGTTTTTT. Encoded protein: CASSFQTEEGELFF. The chain is built from TRBV12-3 or TRBV12-4 and TRBJ2-2; the D is unclear. This CDR3 is built from 14 residues. V gave up 3 bases and J gave up 8 bases, with 13 bases separating them.

J is TRBJ2-7 and V is TRBV30; D is uncertain. The CDR3 is 16 amino acids. The V and J ends lost 0 bases and 0 bases respectively, with 15 bases between them. From germline, CDR1 is GTSNPN and CDR2 SVGIG (reference sequence). DNA for the CDR3: TGTGCCTGGAGTGTATACCCTTGGACCAACTCCTACGAGCAGTACTTC. It is translated as CAWSVYPWTNSYEQYF.

The gene calls are TRBV19 and TRBJ1-5; D not resolved. Trimming stripped 4 bases from V and 3 bases from J, with 13 bases between. The CDR3 loop spans 15 amino acids. CDR1 is LNHDA and CDR2 is SQIVND in the germline V gene (reference sequence). Written as DNA, the CDR3 is TGTGCCAGTAGTACCTACGGCCTCCCCAATCAGCCCCAGCATTTT. Translated, it gives CASSTYGLPNQPQHF. Together with reference TRBV19 and TRBJ1-5, the CDR3 gives the full variable domain: DGGITQSPKYLFRKEGQNVTLSCEQNLNHDAMYWYRQDPGQGLRLIYYSQIVNDFQKGDIAEGYSVSREKKESFPLTVTSAQKNPTAFYLCASSTYGLPNQPQHFGDGTRLSIL.

The chain has TRBV6-1 and TRBJ1-1, with no clear D. This CDR3 is 14 amino acids long. Germline V gene data show CDR1 as MNHNS and CDR2 as SASEGT. V lost 2 bases and J 2 bases, leaving 9 bases between the germline ends. CDR3 bases: TGTGCCAGCAGTGAAAGGTTGCTTAACACTGAAGCTTTCTTT. This translates into CASSERLLNTEAFF.

This clonotype has a single count. The rearrangement joins TRBV6-1 to TRBJ2-7; tentative D call: TRBD2 (6 bases). V gave up 5 bases and J gave up 2 bases, with 19 bases separating them. The germline V gene has CDR1 MNHNS and CDR2 SASEGT. The CDR3 covers 16 residues. CDR3 sequence (DNA): TGTGCCAGCAGTACGTGGACACGGGGGTGGCCCTACGAGCAGTACTTC. Encoded protein: CASSTWTRGWPYEQYF.

V is TRBV29-1 and J is TRBJ1-1; D call uncertain. The V gene's germline CDR1 is SQVTM and CDR2 ANQGSEA. Trimming shortened V by 4 bases and J by 4 bases, and 10 bases separated the two germline ends. This CDR3 contains 12 residues. The CDR3 coding sequence is TGCAGCGTTGCAGAGGGTCCCACTGAAGCTTTCTTT. Its translation is CSVAEGPTEAFF.